This T cell receptor beta chain is drawn from a study of blood T cell repertoires in COVID-19. Study at large: Sites in the United States, Italy and Spain provided acute and convalescent COVID-19 samples. The cDNA or gDNA used as material had been derived from T cells, B-cell-depleted T cells, or PBMCs.

CDR1 and CDR2 from the germline V gene are SGDLS and YYNGEE. With 1 base clipped from V and 3 bases from J, the junction kept 7 bases outside the gene matches. CDR3 size: 15 residues. Seattle cases were enrolled at active infection and followed longitudinally. Assay used: immunoSEQ multiplex PCR; TCRdb lists only in-frame clones, some missing. Here the sample spans about 300,000 clones, nearly 90% being singletons. V usage is TRBV9 and J usage is TRBJ2-7; 7 bases match TRBD2. The source material was peripheral blood. The source of this sequence is a woman aged 25 to 39 with COVID-19, enrolled during active disease. The CDR3 region has the DNA TGTGCCAGCAGCGTATCGGGAGCGGGGTTCTACGAGCAGTACTTC. It yields the protein CASSVSGAGFYEQYF.